This TCR beta chain was recovered during a study of human T cells and chemical hapten exposure (dated by TCRdb to the early 2020s). The study in broad terms: For sensitization, 2% DPC in acetone was applied to a 2 cm by 2 cm area of upper inner arm skin. Patients additionally received weekly therapeutic DPC doses to the scalp throughout the roughly 26-week study period. Patch testing on the upper back used Finn chambers containing 0.01% DPC, with scoring done after 6 days according to International Contact Dermatitis Research Group standards. Alopecia areata with under or over 50% scalp involvement, alopecia totalis and alopecia universalis were represented in the patient cohort, which was mostly female. Libraries were combined into a pool for sequencing, and differences in TCR yield between samples came mainly from small differences in library volumes within the pool. Peripheral blood TCR repertoire changes were tracked in vivo in alopecia patients during primary and secondary sensitization to the hapten diphenylcyclopropenone (DPC). Blood was sampled from patients pre-sensitization (week 0) and at 2, 6 and about 24 weeks after DPC sensitization. Under 30 alopecia patients gave blood for TCR sequencing at one to four time points (pre-sensitization, 2, 6 and 24 weeks).

General study outcomes and caveats: Expanded TCRs formed significantly more large CDR3 similarity clusters than pre-sensitization or healthy control sets, consistent with antigen-driven responses. After repeated subsampling, changes were observed in the strength of the expansion versus patch-test correlation and in the threshold at which the correlation became significant. DPC sensitization did not change the number of TCRs with a frequency above 1 in 1000, and there was no evidence of changes in global repertoire structure. The number of PT1 expanded TCRs positively correlated with patch test score, significant at thresholds 8, 16 and 32 but not 4. Alopecia, a presumed autoimmune disease, was present in all patients, so the immune response of the patients might differ from that of healthy individuals.

The time point label of this sample denotes: pre-sensitization, week 0. Per the publication, the treatment or condition label means: therapeutic diphenylcyclopropenone sensitization with weekly scalp DPC. At every patch-test visit, the blood draw took place before the patch test was put on. Patients were eligible if aged 18 to 70, diagnosed with alopecia and judged suitable for DPC therapy, and pregnant patients were excluded. Total RNA was extracted from unfractionated whole blood that had been collected in Tempus Blood RNA tubes. From the cysteine up to the phenylalanine, the CDR3 has a length of 16 residues. Only CDR3 DNA is held: 48 bases, read in frame from base 1. Between the V and J ends, shortened by 4 bases and 7 bases respectively, the junction contains 22 bases. CDR1 is given as MNHEY and CDR2 as SVGAGI, both from the germline V gene. The library came from RACE. TCRdb lists the instrument as NextSeq 500. During library preparation, unique molecular identifiers were attached to individual cDNA molecules so that TCRs could be counted quantitatively and reproducibly. From each blood RNA sample, both TCR alpha and TCR beta chains were sequenced. In the original analysis: Samples had a median of roughly 99,000 TCRs, with a range from roughly 20,000 to 690,600. V, J and CDR3 annotation of the TCR reads was carried out using the Decombinator software suite. For the PS versus PT1 abundance plots, all samples were subsampled to the same number of TCRs (28,000). TCRs were defined as expanded if absent before sensitization and observed at least eight times at the 2-week time point. TCRdb ran its own pipeline on the public reads, namely fastp trimming at Q25 and MiXCR clone calling, and kept in-frame beta chains. Each CDR3 protein appears once, grouped with its most common genes and DNA. Here the V and J calls rest on TCRdb's processing, not on the authors' analysis. The sample table contains 65,000 to 90,000 distinct CDR3 sequences; only one count was recorded for less than 15% of them. Jointly, the top ten make up about 4.6% of the sample.

With regard to this clonotype: Its antigen is currently not known. The input lacks base qualities; no much larger clone sits a single base away.

The sequence was collected from a woman aged 50 to 60 with alopecia areata. Some clones in this sample may be carry-over from other donors' samples. The chain is made from TRBV6-5 and TRBJ1-2; there is no confident call for the D gene. This sample comprised whole blood, obtained in connection with sensitization to the hapten diphenylcyclopropenone (DPC). Here is the DNA: TGTGCCAGCAGTTCCGGACGGACGGCAGTTAGTGGTGGCTACACCTTC. Translated, it reads CASSSGRTAVSGGYTF.